This T cell receptor beta chain was recovered during a study of blood T cells in healthy people across ages. Turning to the study itself: Template switching caught about one barcoded beta molecule for each two T cells. Points from the study as a whole: The unknown donor CMV status may have confounded expanded clonotype changes.

The V end was cut by 7 bases, the J end by 0 bases, with 25 bases between. CDR1 SQVTM and CDR2 ANQGSEA come from the germline V gene. The CDR3 is 17 residues long. As concerns this clonotype: What it binds is unknown.

Isolation yielded PBMCs, at least 6.5 million per sample, in every case. It was with a sample-barcoded 5' primer and a J-beta primer mix that a second PCR of about 7 to 12 cycles was run. TCRdb used MiXCR to reprocess the 5' RACE reads, holding one entry per CDR3 protein. Of roughly 800,000 distinct CDR3 sequences in the sample, about 62% were seen once. The origin of this receptor is a man under 40 in good health. Sequenced: blood. The V call is TRBV29-1, the J call TRBJ2-7; weak D call: TRBD2 (6 bases). The CDR3 reads CSASFTRDSPFSYEQYF. The DNA of the CDR3 is TGCAGCGCATCCTTCACTCGGGACTCCCCCTTCTCCTACGAGCAGTACTTC.